This is a list of T cell receptor beta chains from one sample in a study of shared clonotypes between healthy human individuals. Generated by immunoSEQ multiplex PCR, the TCRdb table keeps only in-frame clones and is missing some. In the table there are 2,500,000 or so clones, roughly nine tenths of which are singletons. Sequencing was carried out using naive CD4+ T cells sorted from blood. The source of these receptors is a man aged 18 to 29 in good health. Each CDR3 is given without its conserved first and last residue.

v_gene: TRBV11-3; CDR3aa: ASSFVSGTGELF
v_gene: TRBV25-1; CDR3aa: ASRPRGTPSNYGYT
v_gene: TRBV5-8; CDR3aa: ASSFLFPVQQADTGEQF
v_gene: TRBV7-2; CDR3aa: ASSLVADGTYEQY
v_gene: TRBV4-3; CDR3aa: ASSQESQGTQPQH
v_gene: TRBV19; CDR3aa: ASSIWGQENREVADTQY
v_gene: TRBV4-1; CDR3aa: ASSQPIVGIRRSSGNTIY
v_gene: TRBV10-2; CDR3aa: ASRPSGGSTDTQY
v_gene: TRBV7-9; CDR3aa: ASSLTETQY
v_gene: TRBV4-1; CDR3aa: ASSQEESSSGANVLT
v_gene: TRBV19; CDR3aa: ASSTERDSFVVGNSPLH
v_gene: TRBV18; CDR3aa: ASSLDRGGSYEQY
v_gene: TRBV5-1; CDR3aa: ASSLGASAYEQY
v_gene: TRBV6-5; CDR3aa: ASGRETQY
v_gene: TRBV13; CDR3aa: ASSLRRPSTGELF
v_gene: TRBV7-3; CDR3aa: ASSCPRGAVDQPQH
v_gene: TRBV11-2; CDR3aa: ASSLSVGGDGYT
v_gene: TRBV7-2; CDR3aa: ASSLPTGAETQY
v_gene: TRBV28; CDR3aa: ATRGTPPYEQY
v_gene: TRBV6-5; CDR3aa: ASSRFNEQF
v_gene: TRBV10-3; CDR3aa: AISESGLTRGGELF
v_gene: TRBV18; CDR3aa: ASSPVRGEQY
v_gene: TRBV10-3; CDR3aa: AISGGTTKGYT
v_gene: TRBV6-5; CDR3aa: ASSYLQGRQPQH
v_gene: TRBV9; CDR3aa: ASSVGPVTTDTQY
v_gene: TRBV7-9; CDR3aa: ASSMYYEQY
v_gene: TRBV7-9; CDR3aa: ASSLRGTSTDTQY
v_gene: TRBV30; CDR3aa: AWRDRNNQPQH
v_gene: TRBV18; CDR3aa: ASSPSQDSNYGYT
v_gene: TRBV4-1; CDR3aa: ASSQAGTQETQY
v_gene: TRBV9; CDR3aa: ASSRRTGISYEQY
v_gene: TRBV29-1; CDR3aa: SVGGGQGGTDTQY
v_gene: TRBV6-6; CDR3aa: ASSWERGGSASPLH
v_gene: TRBV7-8; CDR3aa: ASSLGVVEGVGYT
v_gene: TRBV4-2; CDR3aa: ASTGRASGSITGELF
v_gene: TRBV10-3; CDR3aa: AISESILAGGISGANVLT
v_gene: TRBV10-2; CDR3aa: ASRTHGSYEQY
v_gene: TRBV7-6; CDR3aa: ASSDNQVSGAF
v_gene: TRBV5-4; CDR3aa: ASSLGGQGAYEQY
v_gene: TRBV7-8; CDR3aa: ASSLRTSGRIRDTGELF
v_gene: TRBV5-1; CDR3aa: ASSLAGAREAF
v_gene: TRBV6-4; CDR3aa: ASHRSGGPPTYEQY